A selection of T cell receptor beta chains follows, all from one sample in a study of a mutant IDH1 vaccine in newly diagnosed glioma. Data came from immunoSEQ multiplex PCR; TCRdb stores just in-frame clones and leaves some out. The top ten hold around 4.9% of the sample, which has around 50,000 clones, 78% seen once. These receptors lack a known antigen. This specimen was PBMCs, taken from a glioma patient whose treatment included an IDH1 peptide vaccine. The receptors were sampled from a man aged 50 to 59 with glioma. The CDR3 runs from the conserved cysteine through the conserved F or W. D genes are given only for firm matches. Some rows mark clone size as missing; the rest say once, few, many or name a class of expanded clone.

V	D	J	length	size	CDR3	DNA
TRBV6-5	-	TRBJ1-5	12	-	CASSYRNRDLHF	TGTGCCAGCAGTTACCGCAACCGGGACCTACATTTT
TRBV9	-	TRBJ2-7	13	-	CASSLTGYNEQYF	TGTGCCAGCAGCCTCACAGGGTATAACGAGCAGTACTTC
TRBV7-9	TRBD2	TRBJ2-3	15	-	CASSVSGGAADTQYF	TGTGCCAGCAGCGTGAGCGGGGGGGCCGCAGATACGCAGTATTTT
TRBV4-3	-	TRBJ1-2	14	-	CASSQEYRVGGYTF	TGCGCCAGCAGCCAAGAATACAGGGTCGGTGGCTACACCTTC
TRBV5-4	TRBD1	TRBJ2-2	16	-	CASSLSGQGGAGELFF	TGTGCCAGCAGCCTATCGGGACAGGGTGGTGCCGGGGAGCTGTTTTTT
TRBV29-1	-	TRBJ2-6	16	-	CSVRLSGSSGANVLTF	TGCAGCGTGCGGTTATCAGGGAGCTCTGGGGCCAACGTCCTGACTTTC
TRBV19	-	TRBJ1-2	21	-	CARQTGSLYPRSRVSNYGYTF	TGTGCCAGACAGACAGGAAGTCTATACCCCCGGTCCAGAGTATCTAACTATGGCTACACCTTC
TRBV7-2	-	TRBJ1-2	15	-	CASNDRTKGNYGYTF	TGTGCCAGCAACGACCGGACAAAAGGGAACTATGGCTACACCTTC
TRBV7-8	-	TRBJ2-1	15	-	CASSFLLGSYNEQFF	TGTGCCAGCAGCTTCTTACTGGGTTCCTACAATGAGCAGTTCTTC
TRBV9	-	TRBJ2-5	15	-	CASSPSGAGEETQYF	TGTGCCAGCAGCCCCTCCGGGGCGGGCGAAGAGACCCAGTACTTC
TRBV7-9	TRBD1	TRBJ1-1	15	-	CASSPRTGVNTEAFF	TGTGCCAGCAGCCCCAGGACAGGGGTGAACACTGAAGCTTTCTTT
TRBV2	TRBD1	TRBJ1-1	13	-	CASERDRGAEAFF	TGTGCCAGCGAAAGGGACAGGGGGGCTGAAGCTTTCTTT
TRBV5-1	-	TRBJ1-3	17	once	CASSPWGTASSGNTIYF	TGCGCCAGCAGCCCGTGGGGGACTGCAAGCTCTGGAAACACCATATATTTT
TRBV5-4	TRBD2	TRBJ2-4	15	-	CASSSQREIKNIQYF	TGTGCCAGCAGCTCCCAGCGGGAGATCAAAAACATTCAGTACTTC
TRBV29-1	-	TRBJ2-7	13	-	CSVVGGSSYEQYF	TGCAGCGTTGTTGGGGGGAGCTCCTACGAGCAGTACTTC
TRBV6-5	-	TRBJ1-3	16	-	CASSYSGTISGNTIYF	TGTGCCAGCAGTTACTCGGGGACGATCTCTGGAAACACCATATATTTT
TRBV27	-	TRBJ1-4	14	-	CASSFLQGSEKLFF	TGTGCCAGCAGTTTCCTACAGGGTAGCGAAAAACTGTTTTTT
TRBV28	TRBD2	TRBJ2-1	14	-	CASSRLAGYNEQFF	TGTGCCAGCAGTCGACTAGCGGGATACAATGAGCAGTTCTTC
TRBV9	-	TRBJ2-3	15	-	CASSQVSTSTDTQYF	TGTGCCAGCAGCCAGGTTAGCACTAGCACAGATACGCAGTATTTT
TRBV9	-	TRBJ2-7	14	-	CASSVKGTPGEQYF	TGTGCCAGCAGCGTTAAGGGGACCCCTGGGGAGCAGTACTTC
TRBV5-8	-	TRBJ1-5	13	-	CASSLWKGQPQHF	TGTGCCAGCAGCTTGTGGAAGGGACAGCCCCAGCATTTT
TRBV7-8	-	TRBJ1-3	11	-	CASSLGGTIYF	TGTGCCAGCAGCTTAGGGGGCACCATATATTTT
TRBV6-5	-	TRBJ2-3	14	-	CASNRRGSTDTQYF	TGTGCCAGCAATCGAAGGGGAAGCACAGATACGCAGTATTTT
TRBV7-9	-	TRBJ2-7	12	-	CASSRDTYEQYF	TGTGCCAGCAGCCGAGATACCTACGAGCAGTACTTC
TRBV11-2	-	TRBJ1-3	15	-	CASSLEDISGNTIYF	TGTGCCAGCAGCTTAGAGGACATCTCTGGAAACACCATATATTTT
TRBV5-4	TRBD2	TRBJ2-7	15	-	CASSLGAGAIYEQYF	TGTGCCAGCAGCTTGGGAGCGGGGGCAATCTACGAGCAGTACTTC
TRBV2	-	TRBJ1-2	14	once	CASSMTSGNYGYTF	TGTGCCAGCAGTATGACATCGGGAAACTATGGCTACACCTTC
TRBV4-1	-	TRBJ2-1	14	-	CASSPSSSYNEQFF	TGCGCCAGCAGCCCTTCTAGCTCCTACAATGAGCAGTTCTTC
TRBV7-9	TRBD1	TRBJ1-2	14	-	CASSSVGTEKGYTF	TGTGCCAGCAGCTCCGTCGGGACAGAAAAGGGCTACACCTTC
TRBV11-2	-	TRBJ1-1	13	-	CASSLDLNTEAFF	TGTGCCAGCAGCTTAGACCTGAACACTGAAGCTTTCTTT
TRBV18	-	TRBJ1-1	16	-	CASSPAYLSLNTEAFF	TGTGCCAGCTCACCCGCTTATTTGAGCTTGAACACTGAAGCTTTCTTT
TRBV6-5	TRBD1	TRBJ1-1	16	-	CASSSTRGQGNTEAFF	TGTGCCAGCAGTTCTACCCGGGGACAGGGGAACACTGAAGCTTTCTTT
TRBV28	-	TRBJ2-7	12	-	CASSLGHYEQYF	TGTGCCAGCAGTTTAGGACACTACGAGCAGTACTTC
TRBV4-1	TRBD2	TRBJ2-3	16	-	CASSLWTSGRTDTQYF	TGCGCCAGCAGCCTCTGGACTAGCGGACGCACAGATACGCAGTATTTT
TRBV28	-	TRBJ2-2	15	-	CASRPRALSTGELFF	TGTGCCAGCAGGCCTCGGGCCTTATCCACCGGGGAGCTGTTTTTT
TRBV2	-	TRBJ1-5	15	-	CASTQDPARDQPQHF	TGTGCCAGCACCCAGGACCCAGCTCGTGATCAGCCCCAGCATTTT
TRBV7-9	TRBD1	TRBJ1-1	14	-	CASSSPQGATEAFF	TGTGCCAGCAGCTCTCCACAGGGGGCCACTGAAGCTTTCTTT
TRBV9	-	TRBJ1-1	17	-	CASSPRGGGGSSTEAFF	TGTGCCAGCAGCCCCCGAGGAGGAGGGGGGAGCAGCACTGAAGCTTTCTTT
TRBV6-5	-	TRBJ1-6	12	few	CASTQRDSPLHF	TGTGCCAGCACCCAAAGGGACTCACCCCTCCACTTT
TRBV27	-	TRBJ1-6	16	-	CASSVPGGGRNSPLHF	TGTGCCAGCAGCGTTCCCGGCGGGGGGCGTAATTCACCCCTCCACTTT
TRBV25-1	-	TRBJ1-5	17	-	CASSEHYLHEGNQPQHF	TGTGCCAGCAGTGAACACTACCTTCACGAAGGCAATCAGCCCCAGCATTTT
TRBV9	-	TRBJ1-4	15	medium-sized	CASSVGSEGNEKLFF	TGTGCCAGCAGCGTAGGGAGCGAGGGTAATGAAAAACTGTTTTTT
TRBV19	-	TRBJ1-1	11	few	CASKTGNEAFF	TGTGCCAGTAAGACGGGAAATGAAGCTTTCTTT
TRBV5-6	-	TRBJ1-2	13	-	CASSFRGIDGYTF	TGTGCCAGCAGCTTCAGGGGTATCGATGGCTACACCTTC
TRBV7-2	TRBD1	TRBJ1-1	15	-	CASSLQAGGNTEAFF	TGTGCCAGCAGCTTACAAGCAGGGGGGAACACTGAAGCTTTCTTT
TRBV5-4	TRBD1	TRBJ1-2	15	-	CASSSGDRDPYGYTF	TGTGCCAGCAGCTCGGGGGACAGGGATCCCTATGGCTACACCTTC
TRBV15	-	TRBJ1-4	16	-	CATSRAPGSTNEKLFF	TGTGCCACCAGCAGAGCCCCGGGATCAACTAATGAAAAACTGTTTTTT
TRBV7-2	TRBD1	TRBJ2-7	12	-	CASSLTGGEQYF	TGTGCCAGCAGCCTAACAGGGGGCGAGCAGTACTTC
TRBV2	-	TRBJ2-5	15	-	CASSGGGVFQETQYF	TGTGCCAGCAGTGGCGGCGGGGTGTTCCAAGAGACCCAGTACTTC